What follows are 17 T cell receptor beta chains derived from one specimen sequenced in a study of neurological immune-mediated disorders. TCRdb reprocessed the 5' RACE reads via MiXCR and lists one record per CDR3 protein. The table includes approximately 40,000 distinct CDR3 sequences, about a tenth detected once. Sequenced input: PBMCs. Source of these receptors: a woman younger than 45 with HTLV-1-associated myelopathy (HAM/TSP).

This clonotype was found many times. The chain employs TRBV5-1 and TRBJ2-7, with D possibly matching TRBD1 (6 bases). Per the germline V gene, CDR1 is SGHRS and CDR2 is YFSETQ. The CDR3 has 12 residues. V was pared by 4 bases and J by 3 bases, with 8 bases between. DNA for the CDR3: TGCGCCAGCAGCATGGACAGCTACGAGCAGTACTTC. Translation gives CASSMDSYEQYF.

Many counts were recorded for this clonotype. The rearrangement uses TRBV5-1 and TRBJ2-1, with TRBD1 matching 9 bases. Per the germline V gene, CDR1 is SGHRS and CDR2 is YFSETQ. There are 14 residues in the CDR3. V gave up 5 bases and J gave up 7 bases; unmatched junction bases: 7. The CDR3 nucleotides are TGCGCCAGCAGTCCCGACAGGGGGGAGAATGAGCAGTTCTTC. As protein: CASSPDRGENEQFF.

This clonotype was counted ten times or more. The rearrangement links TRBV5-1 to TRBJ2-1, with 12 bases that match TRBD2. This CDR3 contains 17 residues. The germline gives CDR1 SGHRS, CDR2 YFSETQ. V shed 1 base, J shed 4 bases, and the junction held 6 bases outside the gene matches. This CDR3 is CASSLTQLAGGYNEQFF. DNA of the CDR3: TGCGCCAGCAGCTTGACCCAACTAGCGGGGGGTTACAATGAGCAGTTCTTC. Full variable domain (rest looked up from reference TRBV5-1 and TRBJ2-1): KAGVTQTPRYLIKTRGQQVTLSCSPISGHRSVSWYQQTPGQGLQFLFEYFSETQRNKGNFPGRFSGRQFSNSRSEMNVSTLELGDSALYLCASSLTQLAGGYNEQFFGPGTRLTVL.

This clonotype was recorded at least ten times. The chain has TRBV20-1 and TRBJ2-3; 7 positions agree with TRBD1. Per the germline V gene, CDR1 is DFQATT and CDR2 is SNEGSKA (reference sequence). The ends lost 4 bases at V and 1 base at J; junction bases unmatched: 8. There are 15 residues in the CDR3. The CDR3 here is CSATATGTGTDTQYF. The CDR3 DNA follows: TGCAGTGCTACTGCCACGGGGACAGGCACAGATACGCAGTATTTT.

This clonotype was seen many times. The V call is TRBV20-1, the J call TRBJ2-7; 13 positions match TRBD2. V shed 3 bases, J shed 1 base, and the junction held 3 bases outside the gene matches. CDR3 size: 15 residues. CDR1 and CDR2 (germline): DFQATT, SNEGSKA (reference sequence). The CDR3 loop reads CSARGTSGASYEQYF. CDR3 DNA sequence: TGCAGTGCTAGGGGGACTAGCGGGGCGTCCTACGAGCAGTACTTC.

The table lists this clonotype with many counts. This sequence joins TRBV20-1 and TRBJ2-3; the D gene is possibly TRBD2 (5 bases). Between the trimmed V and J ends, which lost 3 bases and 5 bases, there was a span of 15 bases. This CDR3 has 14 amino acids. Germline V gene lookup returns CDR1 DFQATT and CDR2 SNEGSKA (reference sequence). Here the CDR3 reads CSASRGSRGDTQYF. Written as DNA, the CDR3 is TGCAGTGCTAGTCGTGGGAGTCGGGGAGATACGCAGTATTTT.

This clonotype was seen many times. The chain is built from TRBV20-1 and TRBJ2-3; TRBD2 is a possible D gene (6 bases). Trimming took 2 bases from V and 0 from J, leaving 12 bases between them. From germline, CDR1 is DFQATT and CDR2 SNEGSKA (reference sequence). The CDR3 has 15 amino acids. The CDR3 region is CSARSFGGSTDTQYF. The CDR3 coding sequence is TGCAGTGCTAGATCTTTCGGGGGTAGCACAGATACGCAGTATTTT.

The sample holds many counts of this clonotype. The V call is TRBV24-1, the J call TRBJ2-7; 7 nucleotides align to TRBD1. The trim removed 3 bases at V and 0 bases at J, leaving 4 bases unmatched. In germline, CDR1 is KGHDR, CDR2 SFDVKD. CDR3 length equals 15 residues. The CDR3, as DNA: TGTGCCACCAGTGATCCGAGACAGGGCTCCTACGAGCAGTACTTC. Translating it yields CATSDPRQGSYEQYF.

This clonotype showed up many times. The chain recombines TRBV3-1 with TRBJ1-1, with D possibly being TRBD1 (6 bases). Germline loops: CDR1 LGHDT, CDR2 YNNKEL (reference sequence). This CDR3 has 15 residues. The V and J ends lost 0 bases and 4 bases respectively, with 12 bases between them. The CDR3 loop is CASSQEGGGGTEAFF. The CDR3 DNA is TGTGCCAGCAGCCAAGAAGGGGGTGGTGGCACTGAAGCTTTCTTT.

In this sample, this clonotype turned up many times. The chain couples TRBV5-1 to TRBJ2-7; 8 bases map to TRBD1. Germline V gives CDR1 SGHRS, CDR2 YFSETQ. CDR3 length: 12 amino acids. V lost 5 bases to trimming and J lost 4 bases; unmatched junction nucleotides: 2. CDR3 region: CASSQGAYEQYF. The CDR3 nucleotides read TGCGCCAGCAGTCAGGGGGCGTACGAGCAGTACTTC.

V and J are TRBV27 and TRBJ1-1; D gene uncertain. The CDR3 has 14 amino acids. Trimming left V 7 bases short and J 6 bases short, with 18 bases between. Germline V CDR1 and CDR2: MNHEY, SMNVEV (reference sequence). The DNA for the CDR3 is TGTGCCAGCATCTCGAGGACCTCTAGGGCTGAAGCTTTCTTT. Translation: CASISRTSRAEAFF.

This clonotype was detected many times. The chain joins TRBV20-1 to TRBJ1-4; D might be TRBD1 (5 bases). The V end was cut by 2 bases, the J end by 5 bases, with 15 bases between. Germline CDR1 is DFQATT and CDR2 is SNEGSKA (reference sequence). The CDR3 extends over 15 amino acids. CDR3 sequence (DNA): TGCAGTGCTAGACCCACTGGGGGAGGGAATGAAAAACTGTTTTTT. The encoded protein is CSARPTGGGNEKLFF.

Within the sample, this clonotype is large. The CDR3 spells CASSKDAGRTQETQYF. Written as DNA, the CDR3 is TGTGCCAGCAGCAAAGATGCGGGGAGAACCCAAGAGACCCAGTACTTC. The chain combines TRBV21-1 with TRBJ2-5; TRBD2, the table's D call, was not compared with the DNA. TRBV21-1 is a recognized pseudogene. CDR3 length: 16 residues.

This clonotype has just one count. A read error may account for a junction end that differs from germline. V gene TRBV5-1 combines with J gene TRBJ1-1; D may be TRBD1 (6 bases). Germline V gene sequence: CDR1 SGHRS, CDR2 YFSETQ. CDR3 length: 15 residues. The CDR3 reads CASSLEAGAFTEALF. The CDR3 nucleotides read TGCGCCAGCAGCTTGGAGGCAGGGGCGTTCACTGAAGCTTTATTT.

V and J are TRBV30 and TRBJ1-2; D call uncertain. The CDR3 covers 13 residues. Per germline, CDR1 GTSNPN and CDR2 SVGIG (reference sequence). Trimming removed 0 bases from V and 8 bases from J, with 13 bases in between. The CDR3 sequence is CAWSVPETRGYTF. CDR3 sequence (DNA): TGTGCCTGGAGTGTACCGGAGACGAGGGGCTACACCTTC. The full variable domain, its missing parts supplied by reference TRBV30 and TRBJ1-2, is SQTIHQWPATLVQPVGSPLSLECTVEGTSNPNLYWYRQAAGRGLQLLFYSVGIGQISSEVPQNLSASRPQDRQFILSSKKLLLSDSGFYLCAWSVPETRGYTFGSGTRLTVV.

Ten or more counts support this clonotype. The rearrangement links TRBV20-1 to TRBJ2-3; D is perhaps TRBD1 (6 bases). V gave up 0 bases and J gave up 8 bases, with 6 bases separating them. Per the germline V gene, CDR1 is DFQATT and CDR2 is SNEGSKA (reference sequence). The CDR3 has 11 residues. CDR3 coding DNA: TGCAGTGCTAGAGAAGGGGGTACGCAGTATTTT. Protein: CSAREGGTQYF.

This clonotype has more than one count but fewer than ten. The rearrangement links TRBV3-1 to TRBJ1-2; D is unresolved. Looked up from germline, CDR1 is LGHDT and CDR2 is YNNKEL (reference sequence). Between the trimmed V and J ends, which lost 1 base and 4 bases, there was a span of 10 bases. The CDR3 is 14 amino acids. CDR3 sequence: CASSQGRSSYGYTF. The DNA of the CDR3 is TGTGCCAGCAGCCAAGGACGCAGCTCCTATGGCTACACCTTC.